Listed here are 23 T cell receptor beta chains from one sample, sequenced in a study of control samples from healthy donors and cancer patients. Assay used: immunoSEQ multiplex PCR; TCRdb lists only in-frame clones, some missing. The sample has about 79,000 clones, more than 85% seen once. Sequencing was performed on PBMCs. These receptor sequences come from a middle-aged woman with lung cancer.

This chain uses TRBV23-1 with TRBJ1-5, with D unclear. TRBV23-1 is an ORF, with its function uncertain. V was cut by 4 bases and J by 5 bases, with 6 bases left in between. This CDR3 has 12 amino acids. The DNA of the CDR3 is TGCGCCAGCAGTCGCCCCGATCAGCCCCAGCATTTT. Amino acid sequence: CASSRPDQPQHF.

The chain carries TRBV6-5 and TRBJ1-1; the D gene is possibly TRBD1 (5 bases). Trimming left V 7 bases short and J 7 bases short, with 19 bases between. Looked up from germline, CDR1 is MNHEY and CDR2 is SVGAGI. The length of the CDR3 is 14 residues. The CDR3 nucleotides read TGTGCCAGCACCGACGGGCCGGGGCTCTATGAAGCTTTCTTT. As protein: CASTDGPGLYEAFF.

DNA of the CDR3: TGTGCCAGCAGCCCCGGTGGGGGTCTCTCTGGAAACACCATATATTTT. It encodes CASSPGGGLSGNTIYF. The V call is TRBV9, the J call TRBJ1-3; perhaps TRBD1 as D (5 bases). Trimming shortened V by 4 bases and J by 0 bases, and 14 bases separated the two germline ends. The CDR3 runs 16 residues. CDR1 is SGDLS and CDR2 is YYNGEE in the germline V gene.

V gene TRBV4-1 combines with J gene TRBJ2-2; no clear D. Trimming shortened V by 0 bases and J by 5 bases, and 4 bases separated the two germline ends. The V gene's germline CDR1 is MGHRA and CDR2 YSYEKL. The CDR3 sequence is 13 residues long. The CDR3 is CASSQDYTGELFF. The CDR3, as DNA: TGCGCCAGCAGCCAAGATTATACCGGGGAGCTGTTTTTT.

The rearrangement joins TRBV5-1 to TRBJ1-6; 7 bases line up with TRBD1. Per germline, CDR1 SGHRS and CDR2 YFSETQ. Trimming removed 5 bases from V and 7 bases from J; junction bases left unmatched: 12. This CDR3 spans 16 amino acids. DNA for the CDR3: TGCGCCAGCAGACCCGGGACAGCCATATCGAATTCACCCCTCCACTTT. Translation: CASRPGTAISNSPLHF. The whole variable domain, filled in from reference TRBV5-1 and TRBJ1-6, reads KAGVTQTPRYLIKTRGQQVTLSCSPISGHRSVSWYQQTPGQGLQFLFEYFSETQRNKGNFPGRFSGRQFSNSRSEMNVSTLELGDSALYLCASRPGTAISNSPLHFGNGTRLTVT.

The chain joins TRBV28 to TRBJ1-1, with D possibly TRBD1 on 6 matching bases. The CDR3 has 14 residues. Germline V CDR1 and CDR2: MDHEN, SYDVKM. V was shortened by 1 base and J by 7 bases, with 13 bases between the two germline ends. CDR3 protein: CASSLFAGAGEAFF. CDR3 sequence (DNA): TGTGCCAGCAGTTTATTCGCAGGGGCGGGTGAAGCTTTCTTT.

This chain uses TRBV2 with TRBJ2-6, with no clear D. CDR3 length: 16 residues. Germline assignment: CDR1 SNHLY and CDR2 FYNNEI. The V and J ends lost 5 bases and 2 bases respectively, with 13 bases between them. The CDR3 here is CASSSHDLTGANVLTF. The CDR3 coding sequence is TGTGCCAGCAGTTCCCATGATCTGACTGGGGCCAACGTCCTGACTTTC. Based on the CDR3 plus reference TRBV2 and TRBJ2-6, the full variable domain is EPEVTQTPSHQVTQMGQEVILRCVPISNHLYFYWYRQILGQKVEFLVSFYNNEISEKSEIFDDQFSVERPDGSNFTLKIRSTKLEDSAMYFCASSSHDLTGANVLTFGAGSRLTVL.

A few counts support this clone. V and J are TRBV6-5 and TRBJ2-2; 8 positions match TRBD2. The V and J ends lost 6 bases and 3 bases, in that order; junction bases with no gene match: 0. This CDR3 spans 13 amino acids. Germline V gene data show CDR1 as MNHEY and CDR2 as SVGAGI. The CDR3 DNA follows: TGTGCCAGCAGCGGGGGGGACACCGGGGAGCTGTTTTTT. It codes for CASSGGDTGELFF.

This clone occurred a few times. This sequence joins TRBV12-3 or TRBV12-4 and TRBJ1-1; unclear D gene. The CDR3 loop spans 13 amino acids. Trimming removed 3 bases from V and 1 base from J, with 6 bases in between. CDR3 protein: CASSLTGNTEAFF. CDR3 sequence (DNA): TGTGCCAGCAGTTTGACCGGGAACACTGAAGCTTTCTTT.

The genes are TRBV5-4 and TRBJ2-2; TRBD2 aligns across 7 bases. Trimming at V came to 2 bases and at J to 5 bases, leaving 6 bases not matched to a gene. The CDR3 length is 15 residues. CDR1 SGHNT and CDR2 YYREEE come from the germline V gene (reference sequence). CDR3 in amino acids: CASSFGFSGTGELFF. CDR3 DNA: TGTGCCAGCAGCTTCGGTTTTAGCGGGACCGGGGAGCTGTTTTTT. Combining the CDR3 with reference TRBV5-4 and TRBJ2-2 gives the whole variable domain ETGVTQSPTHLIKTRGQQVTLRCSSQSGHNTVSWYQQALGQGPQFIFQYYREEENGRGNFPPRFSGLQFPNYSSELNVNALELDDSALYLCASSFGFSGTGELFFGEGSRLTVL.

The chain has TRBV18 and TRBJ1-2; 7 bases line up with TRBD1. Per the germline V gene, CDR1 is KGHSH and CDR2 is LQKENI. The CDR3 is made up of 14 amino acids. Trimming cost V 5 bases and J 3 bases; bases outside gene matches: 6. The CDR3 sequence: CASSTATGDYGYTF. DNA for the CDR3: TGTGCCAGCTCAACAGCCACAGGGGACTATGGCTACACCTTC.

For the CDR3, the DNA is TGTGCCAGCACTTACAGGGGCTACAATTACGAGCAGTACTTC. Translation gives CASTYRGYNYEQYF. The chain couples TRBV13 to TRBJ2-7; TRBD1 matches 7 bases. Germline values: CDR1 PRHDT, CDR2 FYEKMQ (reference sequence). Germline trimming cut 7 bases from V and 4 bases from J; bases unmatched to any gene: 10. The CDR3 has 14 residues.

Comments on this clone: Relative to the germline gene, one junction end is altered; a read error may explain this. This chain joins TRBV5-5 and TRBJ2-7, with D possibly TRBD1 on 6 matching bases. CDR1 and CDR2 from the germline V gene are SGHKS and YYEKEE (reference sequence). This CDR3 is 18 amino acids long. CDR3 nucleotide sequence: TGTGCCAGCAGGTTGGGGGCCAGACAAGGGTACGGGTCCTACGAGCAGTACTTC. Translated: CASRLGARQGYGSYEQYF.

V gene TRBV5-1 combines with J gene TRBJ2-1; D might be TRBD1 (6 bases). There are 15 residues in the CDR3. Between the trimmed V and J ends, which lost 5 bases and 1 base, there was a span of 13 bases. Per germline, CDR1 SGHRS and CDR2 YFSETQ. CDR3 loop: CASSAGTQSYNEQFF. In DNA, the CDR3 is TGCGCCAGCAGTGCCGGGACACAGTCCTACAATGAGCAGTTCTTC.

The rearrangement links TRBV3-1 (or the pseudogene TRBV3-2) to TRBJ1-5, with a possible D match to TRBD1 (5 bases). Trimming took 10 bases from V and 3 from J, leaving 16 bases between them. Germline V gene sequence: CDR1 LGHDT, CDR2 YNNKEL (reference sequence). The CDR3 totals 14 residues. As DNA, the CDR3 is TGTGCCACAGGACGCCAGGGATCCAATCAGCCCCAGCATTTT. This sequence encodes CATGRQGSNQPQHF.

The chain employs TRBV30 and TRBJ2-7; TRBD1 matches at 7 bases. V lost 2 bases and J lost 1; bases outside the gene matches: 5. The CDR3 spans 14 residues. The germline V gene encodes CDR1 GTSNPN and CDR2 SVGIG (reference sequence). This chain's CDR3 is CAWSFLDRSYEQYF. CDR3 DNA: TGTGCCTGGAGTTTCCTGGACAGGTCCTACGAGCAGTACTTC.

This chain connects TRBV6-5 to TRBJ1-6; the D gene is possibly TRBD1 (6 bases). Trimming shortened V by 2 bases and J by 8 bases, and 13 bases separated the two germline ends. The germline CDR1 and CDR2 sequences are MNHEY and SVGAGI. The CDR3 consists of 15 residues. This CDR3 is CASSYMGTTYSPLHF. The CDR3 DNA sequence: TGTGCCAGCAGTTACATGGGGACAACCTATTCACCCCTCCACTTT.

V and J are TRBV10-3 and TRBJ1-2; D is uncertain. This CDR3 spans 18 amino acids. Trimming pared 4 bases from V and 4 bases from J, leaving 25 bases between. Germline CDR1 ENHRY, CDR2 SYGVKD. CDR3: CAISGRPLRQGSPYGYTF. The CDR3 bases are TGTGCCATCAGTGGACGACCCCTTCGACAAGGATCCCCCTATGGCTACACCTTC.

The chain recombines TRBV24-1 with TRBJ1-4; D gene unclear. V gave up 5 bases and J gave up 4 bases, with 13 bases separating them. CDR3 length: 15 residues. Germline V lookup: CDR1 KGHDR, CDR2 SFDVKD. The CDR3 loop reads CATSAGESNNEKLFF. CDR3 coding DNA: TGTGCCACCAGTGCTGGTGAATCGAATAATGAAAAACTGTTTTTT.

Only one count was recorded for this clone. The chain recombines TRBV5-8 with TRBJ1-3; the D is unclear. The CDR3 has 19 residues. Looked up from germline, CDR1 is SGHTS and CDR2 is YDEGEE. Trimming took 0 bases from V and 0 from J, leaving 19 bases between them. CDR3 in amino acids: CASSLGGTQALLSGNTIYF. The CDR3 DNA follows: TGTGCCAGCAGCTTGGGAGGAACGCAGGCCCTCCTCTCTGGAAACACCATATATTTT.

The J gene is TRBJ2-1, the V gene TRBV11-2; D is uncertain. CDR1 and CDR2 from the germline V gene are SGHAT and FQNNGV. The V gene lost 3 bases and the J gene lost 6 bases, with 18 bases spanning the gap. The CDR3 consists of 16 residues. The CDR3 protein is CASSFHEFRDPNEQFF. The CDR3 bases are TGTGCCAGCAGCTTCCACGAGTTTAGAGACCCCAATGAGCAGTTCTTC.

V usage is TRBV7-2 and J usage is TRBJ1-5, with D perhaps matching TRBD1 (5 bases). From germline, CDR1 is SGHTA and CDR2 FQGNSA. This CDR3 has 15 residues. V lost 4 bases and J lost 3, with 13 bases in between. In DNA, the CDR3 is TGTGCCAGCAGCTCGGGAGGGGCGAACAATCAGCCCCAGCATTTT. As protein: CASSSGGANNQPQHF.

The chain couples TRBV9 to TRBJ2-1; 11 bases are a match to TRBD2. Germline assignment: CDR1 SGDLS and CDR2 YYNGEE. This CDR3 is 17 amino acids long. V lost 4 bases to trimming and J lost 3 bases; unmatched junction nucleotides: 9. The CDR3 region has the DNA TGTGCCAGCAGCCCCATGGGTAGCGGGGGGGTCTACAATGAGCAGTTCTTC. Translation gives CASSPMGSGGVYNEQFF.